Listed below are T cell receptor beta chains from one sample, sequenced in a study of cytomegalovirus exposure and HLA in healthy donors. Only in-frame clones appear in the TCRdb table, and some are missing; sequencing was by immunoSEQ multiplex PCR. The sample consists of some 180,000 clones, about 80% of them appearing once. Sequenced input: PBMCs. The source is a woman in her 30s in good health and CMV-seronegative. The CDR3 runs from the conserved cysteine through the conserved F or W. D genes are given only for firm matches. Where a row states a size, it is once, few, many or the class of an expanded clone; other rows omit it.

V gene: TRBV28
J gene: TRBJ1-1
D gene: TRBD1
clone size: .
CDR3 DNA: TGTGCCAGCAGTCTCTCCGGGACAGGGCCCACTGAAGCTTTCTTT
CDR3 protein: CASSLSGTGPTEAFF

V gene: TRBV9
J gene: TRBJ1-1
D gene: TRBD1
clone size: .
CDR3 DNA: TGTGCCAGCAGCGTAGACCCGACAGGGGACACTGAAGCTTCCTTT
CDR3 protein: CASSVDPTGDTEASF

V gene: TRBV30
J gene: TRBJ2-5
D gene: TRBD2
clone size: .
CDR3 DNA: TGTGCCTGGGGACTGGGGGGGTGGAAAGAGACCCAGTACTTC
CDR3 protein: CAWGLGGWKETQYF

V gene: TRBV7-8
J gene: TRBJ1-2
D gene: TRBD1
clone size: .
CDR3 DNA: TGTGCCAGCAGCCCACATACGCCGACAGGGGGATACGGCTACACCTTC
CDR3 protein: CASSPHTPTGGYGYTF

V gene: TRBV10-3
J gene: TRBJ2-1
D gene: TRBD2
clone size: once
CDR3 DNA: TGTGCCATCAGTGTAATGCGGGAGTTCAATGAGCAGTTCTTC
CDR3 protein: CAISVMREFNEQFF

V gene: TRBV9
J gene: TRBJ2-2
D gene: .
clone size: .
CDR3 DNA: TGTGCCAGCAGCGTAGGACAGAACACCGGGGAGCTGTTTTTT
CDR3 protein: CASSVGQNTGELFF

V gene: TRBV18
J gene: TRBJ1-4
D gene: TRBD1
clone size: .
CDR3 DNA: TGTGCCAGCTCGGGGACAGTAACTAATGAAAAACTGTTTTTT
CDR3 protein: CASSGTVTNEKLFF

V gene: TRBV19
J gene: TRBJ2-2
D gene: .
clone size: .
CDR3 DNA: TGTGCCAGTAGTATAGATCTCTATGGAGATCCCACCGGGGAGCTGTTTTTT
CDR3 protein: CASSIDLYGDPTGELFF

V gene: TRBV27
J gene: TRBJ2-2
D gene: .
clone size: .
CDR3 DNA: TGTGCCAGCAGTCCAAACAGGTTTACGAACACCGGGGAGCTGTTTTTT
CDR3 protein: CASSPNRFTNTGELFF

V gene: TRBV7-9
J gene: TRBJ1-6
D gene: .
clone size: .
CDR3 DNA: TGTGCCAGCAGCCCCAATAGGGGGGGGGATTCACCCCTCCACTTT
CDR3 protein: CASSPNRGGDSPLHF

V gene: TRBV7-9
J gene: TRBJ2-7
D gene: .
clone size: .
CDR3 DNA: TGTGCCAGCAGCCCCCGTGAGGGCGGGCCGCAGTACTTC
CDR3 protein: CASSPREGGPQYF

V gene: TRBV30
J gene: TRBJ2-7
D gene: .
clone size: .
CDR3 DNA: TGTGCCTGGAGGACCACAGGGGAGGTCTACGAGCAGTACTTC
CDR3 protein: CAWRTTGEVYEQYF

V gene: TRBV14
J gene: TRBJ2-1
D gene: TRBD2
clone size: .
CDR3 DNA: TGTGCCAGCAGCCCCGGGACTAGCGGGGTAAATGAGCAGTTCTTC
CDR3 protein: CASSPGTSGVNEQFF

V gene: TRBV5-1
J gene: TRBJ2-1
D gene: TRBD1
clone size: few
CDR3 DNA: TGCGCCAGCAGTCAGGACAGGGGTCTCTACAATGAGCAGTTCTTC
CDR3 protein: CASSQDRGLYNEQFF

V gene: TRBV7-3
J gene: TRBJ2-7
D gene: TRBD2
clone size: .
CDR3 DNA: TGTGCCAGCAGCTTAAGGGCTAGCGGCGCCCACGAGCAGTACTTC
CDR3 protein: CASSLRASGAHEQYF

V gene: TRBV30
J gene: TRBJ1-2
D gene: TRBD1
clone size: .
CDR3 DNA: TGTGCCTGGAGTAAGGACAGGGTCTATGGCTACACCTTC
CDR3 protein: CAWSKDRVYGYTF

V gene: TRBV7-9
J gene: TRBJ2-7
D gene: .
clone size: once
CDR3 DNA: TGTGCCAGCAGCTCCCCACAGGTTTCCTACGAGCAGTACTTC
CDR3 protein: CASSSPQVSYEQYF

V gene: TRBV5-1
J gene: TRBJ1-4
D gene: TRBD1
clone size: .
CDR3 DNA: TGCGCCAGCAGAACGGGACAGGATGCCCTATCAACTAATGAAAAACTGTTTTTT
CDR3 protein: CASRTGQDALSTNEKLFF

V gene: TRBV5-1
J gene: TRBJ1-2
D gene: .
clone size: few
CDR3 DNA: TGCGCCAGCAGCTTGGAAGCGGGGGCGCGGTATGGCTACACCTTC
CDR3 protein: CASSLEAGARYGYTF

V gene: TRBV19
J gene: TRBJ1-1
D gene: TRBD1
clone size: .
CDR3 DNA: TGTGCCAGTAGTATGGGACAGGGCCCGCCTGAAGCTTTCTTT
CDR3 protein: CASSMGQGPPEAFF

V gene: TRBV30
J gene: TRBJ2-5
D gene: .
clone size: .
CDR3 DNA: TGTGCCTGGAAGATGTGGGGACTCGCAAAAGAGACCCAGTACTTC
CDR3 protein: CAWKMWGLAKETQYF

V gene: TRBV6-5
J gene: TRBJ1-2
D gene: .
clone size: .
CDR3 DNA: TGTGCCAGCAGTTACTCGCACTCGGCAGGTGATGGCTACACCTTC
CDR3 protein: CASSYSHSAGDGYTF

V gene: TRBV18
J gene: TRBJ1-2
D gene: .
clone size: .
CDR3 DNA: TGTGCCAGCTCACCAAGGGGCTTTGAAGACGGCTACACCTTC
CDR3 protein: CASSPRGFEDGYTF

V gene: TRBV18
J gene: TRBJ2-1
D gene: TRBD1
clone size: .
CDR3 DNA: TGTGCCAGCTCACCACCGAGGGACAGTCCCAACAATGAGCAGTTCTTC
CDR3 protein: CASSPPRDSPNNEQFF

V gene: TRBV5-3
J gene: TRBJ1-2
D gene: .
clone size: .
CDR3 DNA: TGTGCCAGCGACTACAGGGTCTACTATGGCTACACCTTC
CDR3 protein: CASDYRVYYGYTF

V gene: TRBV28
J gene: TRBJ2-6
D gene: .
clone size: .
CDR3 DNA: TGTGCCAGCAGTTCATCCCAGGGATCCTCTGGGGCCAACGTCCTGACTTTC
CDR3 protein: CASSSSQGSSGANVLTF

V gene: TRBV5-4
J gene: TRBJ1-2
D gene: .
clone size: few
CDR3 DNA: TGTGCCAGCAGCTTGACAGCTAACTATGGCTACACCTTC
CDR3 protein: CASSLTANYGYTF

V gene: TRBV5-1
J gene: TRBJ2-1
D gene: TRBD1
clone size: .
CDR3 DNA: TGCGCCAGCAGCTCAGAAAGGGGACAGCAAACCTACAATGAGCAGTTCTTC
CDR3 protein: CASSSERGQQTYNEQFF

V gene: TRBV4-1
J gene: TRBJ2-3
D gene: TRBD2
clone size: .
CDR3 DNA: TGCGCCAGCAGCCAAGAGGAAGCGGGACCCCAGGGAGATACGCAGTATTTT
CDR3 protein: CASSQEEAGPQGDTQYF

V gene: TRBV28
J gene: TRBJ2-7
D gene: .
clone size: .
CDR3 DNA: TGTGCCAGCATGCTAGCCGGGTACGAGCAGTACTTC
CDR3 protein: CASMLAGYEQYF

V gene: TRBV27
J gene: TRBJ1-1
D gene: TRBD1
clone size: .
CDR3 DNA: TGTGCCAGCAGTTTTACAGGGGAGAGGGACACTGAAGCTTTCTTT
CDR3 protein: CASSFTGERDTEAFF

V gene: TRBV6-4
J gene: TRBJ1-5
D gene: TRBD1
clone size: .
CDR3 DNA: TGTGCCAGCAGTGACGACAGGGGGCACAATCAGCCCCAGCATTTT
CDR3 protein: CASSDDRGHNQPQHF

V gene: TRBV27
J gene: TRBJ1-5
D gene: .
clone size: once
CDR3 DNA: TGTGCCAGCAGTTTATTGGGGGGGAATCAGCCCCAGCATTTT
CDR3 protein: CASSLLGGNQPQHF

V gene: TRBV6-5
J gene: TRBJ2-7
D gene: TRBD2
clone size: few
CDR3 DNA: TGTGCCAGCAGTTACGAAGCTAGCGGGTTCTACGAGCAGTACTTC
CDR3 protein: CASSYEASGFYEQYF

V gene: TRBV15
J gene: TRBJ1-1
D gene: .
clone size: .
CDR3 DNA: TGTGCCACCAGCAGACTCCAGGGGAGGGTTGCTGAAGCTTTCTTT
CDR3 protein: CATSRLQGRVAEAFF

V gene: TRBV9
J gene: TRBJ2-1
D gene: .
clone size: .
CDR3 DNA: TGTGCCAGCAGCCTTCAAGGAGGTTTGGGGACAATGGATGAGCAGTTCTTC
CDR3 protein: CASSLQGGLGTMDEQFF

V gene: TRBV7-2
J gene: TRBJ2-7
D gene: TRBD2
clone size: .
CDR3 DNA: TGTGCCAGCAGCTTAAGGGCAGGCGGGGGCGAGCAGTACTTC
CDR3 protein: CASSLRAGGGEQYF

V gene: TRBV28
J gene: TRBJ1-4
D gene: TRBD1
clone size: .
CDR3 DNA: TGTGCCAGCAGTTTTACCGACAGTAGACAGGGTGGAGGCGAAAAACTGTTTTTT
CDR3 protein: CASSFTDSRQGGGEKLFF

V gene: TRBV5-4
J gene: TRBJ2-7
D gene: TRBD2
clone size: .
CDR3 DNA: TGTGCCAGCAGCTTGGGTCTAGCGGGAGGTAGCTCCTACGAGCAGTACTTC
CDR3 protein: CASSLGLAGGSSYEQYF

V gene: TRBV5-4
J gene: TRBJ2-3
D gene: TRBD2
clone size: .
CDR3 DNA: TGTGCCAGCACTTGGACTAGCGGGAGCGCAGATACGCAGTATTTT
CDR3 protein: CASTWTSGSADTQYF

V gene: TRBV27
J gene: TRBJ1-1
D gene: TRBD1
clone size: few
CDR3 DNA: TGTGCCAGCAGTGTAACAGGGGGAAACACTGAAGCTTTCTTT
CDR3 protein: CASSVTGGNTEAFF

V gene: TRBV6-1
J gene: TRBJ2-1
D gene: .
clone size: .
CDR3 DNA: TGTGCCAGCAGTGCCGTCTTGGGGAGCTCCTACAATGAGCAGTTCTTC
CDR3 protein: CASSAVLGSSYNEQFF

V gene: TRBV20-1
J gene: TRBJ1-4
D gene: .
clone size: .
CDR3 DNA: TGTGAAAGCGAAAAACTGTTTTTT
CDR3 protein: CESEKLFF

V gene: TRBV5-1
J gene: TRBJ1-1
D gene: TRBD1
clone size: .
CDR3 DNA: TGCGCCAGCAGGACAGGGGGATGGAACACTGAAGCTTTCTTT
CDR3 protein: CASRTGGWNTEAFF

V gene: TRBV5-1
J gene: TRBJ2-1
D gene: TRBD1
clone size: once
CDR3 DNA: TGCGCCAGCAGCTTGGCAGGGGGCGGGCAGTTCTTC
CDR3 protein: CASSLAGGGQFF

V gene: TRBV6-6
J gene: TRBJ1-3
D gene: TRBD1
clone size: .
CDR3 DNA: TGTGCCAGCCAACAGGGGGATGGAAACACCATATATTTT
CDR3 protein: CASQQGDGNTIYF